These 8 T cell receptor beta chains were sequenced from one sample in a study of CXCR3-negative and CXCR3-positive naive CD8 T cells. TRB cDNA libraries were made by UMI-labeled 5' RACE. TCRdb re-analyzed the 5' RACE reads; it lists each CDR3 protein once, without DNA. The table for this sample gives under 55,000 distinct CDR3 sequences. Sequenced input: memory CD8+ T cells from blood. All receptors come from a human donor in good health. Some clones in this sample may be carry-over from other donors' samples.

The rearrangement links TRBV12-3 or TRBV12-4 to TRBJ2-7; TCRdb calls TRBD1, which cannot be checked without DNA. This CDR3 is built from 13 residues. The CDR3 sequence: CASRSGGGYEQYF.

The chain joins TRBV9 to TRBJ2-1; TCRdb's D gene call, TRBD1, goes unchecked for lack of DNA. The germline V gene encodes CDR1 SGDLS and CDR2 YYNGEE. The CDR3 is 17 residues long. This CDR3 is CASSIGDRGSSYNEQFF. The variable domain in full, with the rest retrieved from reference TRBV9 and TRBJ2-1, is DSGVTQTPKHLITATGQRVTLRCSPRSGDLSVYWYQQSLDQGLQFLIQYYNGEERAKGNILERFSAQQFPDLHSELNLSSLELGDSALYFCASSIGDRGSSYNEQFFGPGTRLTVL.

This chain connects TRBV20-1 to TRBJ2-7; TCRdb selects TRBD2, and the lack of DNA leaves this call unchecked. The CDR3 extends over 14 amino acids. Germline CDR1 reads DFQATT; CDR2 reads SNEGSKA (reference sequence). CDR3 sequence reads: CSARGLAGMYEQYF.

The V gene is TRBV6-4, the J gene TRBJ2-3. This CDR3 spans 13 amino acids. Germline V gives CDR1 MRHNA, CDR2 SNTAGT. The CDR3 loop is CASSEKSTDTQYF.

J is TRBJ2-7 and V is TRBV6-6. The CDR3 has 13 amino acids. CDR1 MNHNY and CDR2 SVGAGI come from the germline V gene (reference sequence). This chain's CDR3 is CASSYDSSYEQYF.

The genes are TRBV7-2 and TRBJ2-3; TCRdb proposes TRBD2, but this gene call is untestable without DNA. CDR1 is SGHTA, CDR2 FQGNSA, per germline. CDR3 length equals 17 residues. The CDR3 loop reads CASSFPTSGGSTDTQYF.

J is TRBJ1-1 and V is TRBV10-3; the D call from TCRdb, TRBD1, cannot be confirmed without DNA. CDR1 and CDR2 from the germline V gene are ENHRY and SYGVKD. The CDR3 consists of 16 residues. This CDR3 reads CAISESAGQGETEAFF.

The chain couples TRBV7-2 to TRBJ2-5; TCRdb indicates TRBD1, and absent DNA this call remains unverified. The CDR3 contains 13 residues. The germline gives CDR1 SGHTA, CDR2 FQGNSA. The CDR3: CASRVTGQETQYF.